This TCR beta chain was observed in a study of T cell changes during pregnancy in multiple sclerosis. The table came from immunoSEQ multiplex PCR; TCRdb's copy has only in-frame clones and leaves some out. The sample includes 40,000 to 55,000 clones, roughly nine tenths of them seen just once. In the case of this clone: Additional DNA sequences in this sample encode the identical CDR3.

V lost 8 bases, J lost 1 base, and 4 bases stayed unmatched. The CDR3 has 13 amino acids. Germline values: CDR1 MNHEY, CDR2 SVGAGI. The chain links TRBV6-5 to TRBJ1-1; 7 nucleotides match TRBD1. Source: CD8+ T cells from peripheral blood mononuclear cells, taken in the second trimester of pregnancy. The receptor was derived from a female donor with multiple sclerosis, enrolled in a pregnancy study. In nucleotides, the CDR3 is TGTGCCAGCTTCCCAGGGGGGAACACTGAAGCTTTCTTT. As protein: CASFPGGNTEAFF.